This T cell receptor (beta chain) is from a study of response to subunit inactivated influenza vaccine. Study-level points and caveats: T cells newly recruited by each seasonal influenza vaccination are few, the authors suggested.

TCRdb ran MiXCR on the RT-PCR reads and lists one entry per CDR3 protein. The sample holds 300,000 to 350,000 distinct CDR3 sequences, roughly 22% seen once. A note on this clonotype: Its antigen is not known. One junction end disagrees with the germline gene, perhaps due to a read error.

CDR3 size: 13 residues. Germline V gene sequence: CDR1 MNHEY, CDR2 SVGEGT. The receptor comes from a man in his fifties or sixties who received an inactivated influenza vaccine. Sample: PBMCs from blood, taken about 20 months after vaccination. The V gene is TRBV6-2 or TRBV6-3, the J gene TRBJ1-1; D perhaps matches TRBD1 (5 bases). The chain's CDR3 is CASRGAMNSEAFF. The CDR3 nucleotides are TGTGCCAGCAGAGGGGCCATGAACTCTGAAGCTTTCTTT.